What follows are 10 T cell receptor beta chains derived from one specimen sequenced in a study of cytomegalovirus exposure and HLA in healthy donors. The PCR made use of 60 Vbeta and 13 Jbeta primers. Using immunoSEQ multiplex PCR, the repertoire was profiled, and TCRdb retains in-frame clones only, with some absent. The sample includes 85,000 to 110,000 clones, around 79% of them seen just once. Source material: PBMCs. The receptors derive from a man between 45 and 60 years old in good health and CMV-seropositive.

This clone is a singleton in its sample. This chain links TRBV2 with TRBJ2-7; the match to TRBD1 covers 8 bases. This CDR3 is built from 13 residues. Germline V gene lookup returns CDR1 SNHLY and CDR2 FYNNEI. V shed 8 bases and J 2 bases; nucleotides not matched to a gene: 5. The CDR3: CASAGTGAYEQYF. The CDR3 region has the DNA TGTGCCAGCGCCGGGACAGGAGCCTACGAGCAGTACTTC.

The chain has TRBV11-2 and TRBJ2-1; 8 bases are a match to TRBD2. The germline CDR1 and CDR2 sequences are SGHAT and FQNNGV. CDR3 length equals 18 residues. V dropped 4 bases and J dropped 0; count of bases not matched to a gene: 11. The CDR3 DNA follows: TGTGCCAGCAGCTCCACGACTAGCGCTAGAGGCTCCTACAATGAGCAGTTCTTC. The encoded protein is CASSSTTSARGSYNEQFF.

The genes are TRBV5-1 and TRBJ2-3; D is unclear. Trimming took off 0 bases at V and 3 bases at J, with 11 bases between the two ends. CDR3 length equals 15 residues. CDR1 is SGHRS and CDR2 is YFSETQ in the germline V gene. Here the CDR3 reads CASSLGQVGTDTQYF. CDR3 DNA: TGCGCCAGCAGCTTGGGACAAGTAGGTACAGATACGCAGTATTTT.

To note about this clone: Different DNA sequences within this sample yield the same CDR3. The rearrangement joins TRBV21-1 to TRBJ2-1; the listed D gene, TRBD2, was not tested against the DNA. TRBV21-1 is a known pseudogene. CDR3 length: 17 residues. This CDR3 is CASSKERGGWMGNEQFF. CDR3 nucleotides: TGTGCCAGCAGCAAAGAAAGAGGTGGTTGGATGGGCAATGAGCAGTTCTTC.

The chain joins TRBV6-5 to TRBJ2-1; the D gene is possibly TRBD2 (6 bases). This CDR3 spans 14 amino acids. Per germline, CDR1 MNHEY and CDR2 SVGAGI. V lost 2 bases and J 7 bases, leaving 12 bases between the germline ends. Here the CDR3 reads CASSYGREGNEQFF. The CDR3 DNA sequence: TGTGCCAGCAGTTACGGGCGGGAAGGGAATGAGCAGTTCTTC.

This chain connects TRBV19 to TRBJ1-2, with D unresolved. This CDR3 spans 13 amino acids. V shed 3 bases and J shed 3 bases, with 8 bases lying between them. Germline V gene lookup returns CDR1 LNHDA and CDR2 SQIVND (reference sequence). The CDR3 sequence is CASSIGGYYGYTF. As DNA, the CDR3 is TGTGCCAGTAGTATCGGAGGCTACTATGGCTACACCTTC.

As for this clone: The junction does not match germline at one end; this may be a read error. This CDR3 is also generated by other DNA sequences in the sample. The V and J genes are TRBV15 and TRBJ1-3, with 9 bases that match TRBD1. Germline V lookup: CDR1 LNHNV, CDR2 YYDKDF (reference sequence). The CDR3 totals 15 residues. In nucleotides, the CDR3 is TGCGCCACCAGCAGTGGACAGGGGTTTGGAAACACCATATATTTT. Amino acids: CATSSGQGFGNTIYF.

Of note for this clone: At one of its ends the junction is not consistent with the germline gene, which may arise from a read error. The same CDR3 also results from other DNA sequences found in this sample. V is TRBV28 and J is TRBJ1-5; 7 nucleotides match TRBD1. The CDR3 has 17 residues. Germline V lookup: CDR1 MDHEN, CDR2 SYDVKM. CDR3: CASSYRQGGGFNQPQHF. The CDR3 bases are TGCGCCAGCAGTTATCGACAGGGTGGAGGGTTTAATCAGCCCCAGCATTTT.

The CDR3 nucleotides read TGTGCCAGCAGTCGGACAGGGAACGTCCTGACTTTC. As protein: CASSRTGNVLTF. This chain connects TRBV6-5 to TRBJ2-6; 8 bases match TRBD1. This CDR3 spans 12 amino acids. The V and J ends lost 5 bases and 10 bases, in that order; junction bases with no gene match: 1. Germline values: CDR1 MNHEY, CDR2 SVGAGI.

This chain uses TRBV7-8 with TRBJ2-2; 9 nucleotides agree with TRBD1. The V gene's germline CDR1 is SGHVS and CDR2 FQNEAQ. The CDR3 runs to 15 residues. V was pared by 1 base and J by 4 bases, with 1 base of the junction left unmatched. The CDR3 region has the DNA TGTGCCAGCAGCTTAGACAGGGGGCTCACCGGGGAGCTGTTTTTT. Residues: CASSLDRGLTGELFF.